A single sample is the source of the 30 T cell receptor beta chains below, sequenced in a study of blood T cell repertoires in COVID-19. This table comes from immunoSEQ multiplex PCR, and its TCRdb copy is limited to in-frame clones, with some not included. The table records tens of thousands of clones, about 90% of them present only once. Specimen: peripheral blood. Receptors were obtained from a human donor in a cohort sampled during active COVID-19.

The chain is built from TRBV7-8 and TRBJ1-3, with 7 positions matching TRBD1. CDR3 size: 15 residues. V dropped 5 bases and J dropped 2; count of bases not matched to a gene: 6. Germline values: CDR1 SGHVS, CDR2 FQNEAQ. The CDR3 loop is CASSPATGTGNTIYF. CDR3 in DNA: TGTGCCAGCAGCCCGGCGACAGGGACTGGAAACACCATATATTTT.

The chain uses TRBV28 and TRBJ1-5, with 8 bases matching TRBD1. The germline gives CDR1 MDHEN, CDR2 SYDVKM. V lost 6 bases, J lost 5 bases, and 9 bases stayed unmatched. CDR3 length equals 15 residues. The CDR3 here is CASSSQDRAYQPQHF. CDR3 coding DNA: TGTGCCAGCAGCTCCCAGGACAGGGCCTATCAGCCCCAGCATTTT.

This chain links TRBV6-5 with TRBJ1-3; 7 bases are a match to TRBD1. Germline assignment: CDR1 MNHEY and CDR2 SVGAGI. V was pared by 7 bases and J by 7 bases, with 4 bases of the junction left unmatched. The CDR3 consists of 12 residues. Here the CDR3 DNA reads TGTGCCAGCAATGGAGGGGGCAACACCATATATTTT. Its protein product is CASNGGGNTIYF.

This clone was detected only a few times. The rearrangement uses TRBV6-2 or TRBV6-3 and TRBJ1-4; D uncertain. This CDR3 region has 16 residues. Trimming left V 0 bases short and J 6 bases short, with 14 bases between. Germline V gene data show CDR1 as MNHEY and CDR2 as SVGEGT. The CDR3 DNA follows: TGTGCCAGCAGTTACTCGGGAGGATCTCGTTATGAAAAACTGTTTTTT. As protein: CASSYSGGSRYEKLFF.

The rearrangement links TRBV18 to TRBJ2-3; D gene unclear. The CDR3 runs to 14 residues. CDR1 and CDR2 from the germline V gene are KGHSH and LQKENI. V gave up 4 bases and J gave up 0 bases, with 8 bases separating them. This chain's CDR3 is CASSLASSTDTQYF. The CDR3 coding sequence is TGTGCCAGCTCACTTGCGTCTAGCACAGATACGCAGTATTTT.

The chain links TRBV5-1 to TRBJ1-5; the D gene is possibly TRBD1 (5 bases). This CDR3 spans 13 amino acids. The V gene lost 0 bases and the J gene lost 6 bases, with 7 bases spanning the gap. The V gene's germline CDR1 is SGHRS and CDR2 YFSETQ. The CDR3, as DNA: TGCGCCAGCAGCTTGGGGGGCAGTCAGCCCCAGCATTTT. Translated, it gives CASSLGGSQPQHF.

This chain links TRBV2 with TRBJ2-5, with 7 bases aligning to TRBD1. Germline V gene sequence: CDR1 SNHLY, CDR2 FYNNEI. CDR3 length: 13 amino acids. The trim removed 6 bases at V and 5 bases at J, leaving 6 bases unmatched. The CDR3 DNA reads TGTGCCAGCAGACTGACAGGGATGGAGACCCAGTACTTC. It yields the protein CASRLTGMETQYF.

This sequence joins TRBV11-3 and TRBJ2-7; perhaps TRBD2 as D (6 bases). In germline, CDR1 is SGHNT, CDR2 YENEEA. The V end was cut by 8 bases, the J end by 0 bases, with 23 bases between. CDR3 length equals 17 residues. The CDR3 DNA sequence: TGTGCCAGCGCTCCCAGGATTGCGGGGATGGGCTCCTACGAGCAGTACTTC. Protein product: CASAPRIAGMGSYEQYF.

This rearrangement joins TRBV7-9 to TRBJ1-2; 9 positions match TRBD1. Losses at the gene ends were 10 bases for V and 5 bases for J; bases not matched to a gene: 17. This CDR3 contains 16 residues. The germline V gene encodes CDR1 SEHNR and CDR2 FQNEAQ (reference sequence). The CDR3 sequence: CATSGTGPPEPYGYTF. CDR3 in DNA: TGTGCCACTTCCGGGACAGGGCCACCAGAGCCGTATGGCTACACCTTC. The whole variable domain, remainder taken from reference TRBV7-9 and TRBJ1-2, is DTGVSQNPRHKITKRGQNVTFRCDPISEHNRLYWYRQTLGQGPEFLTYFQNEAQLEKSRLLSDRFSAERPKGSFSTLEIQRTEQGDSAMYLCATSGTGPPEPYGYTFGSGTRLTVV.

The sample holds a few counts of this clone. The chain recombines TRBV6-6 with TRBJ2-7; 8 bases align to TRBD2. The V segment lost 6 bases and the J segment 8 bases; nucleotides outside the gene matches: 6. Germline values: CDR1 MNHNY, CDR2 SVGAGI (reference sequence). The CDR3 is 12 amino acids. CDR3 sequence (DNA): TGTGCCAGCAGCCTCGGACTAGCCAAGCAGTACTTC. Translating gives CASSLGLAKQYF.

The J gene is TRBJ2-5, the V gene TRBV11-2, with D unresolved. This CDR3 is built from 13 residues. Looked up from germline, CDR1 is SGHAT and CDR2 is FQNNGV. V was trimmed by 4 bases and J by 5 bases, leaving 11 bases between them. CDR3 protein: CASSSQVRETQYF. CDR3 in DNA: TGTGCCAGCAGCTCCCAAGTGAGGGAGACCCAGTACTTC.

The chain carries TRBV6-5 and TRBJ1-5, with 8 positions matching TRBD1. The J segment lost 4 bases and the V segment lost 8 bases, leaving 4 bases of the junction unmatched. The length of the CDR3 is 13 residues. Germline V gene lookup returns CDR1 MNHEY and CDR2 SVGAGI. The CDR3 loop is CASAGQGNQPQHF. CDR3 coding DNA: TGTGCCAGCGCCGGACAGGGAAATCAGCCCCAGCATTTT.

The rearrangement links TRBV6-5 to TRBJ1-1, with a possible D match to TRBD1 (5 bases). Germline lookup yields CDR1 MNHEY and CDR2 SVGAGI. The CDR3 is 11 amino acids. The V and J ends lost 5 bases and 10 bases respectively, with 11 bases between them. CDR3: CASSQGLVAFF. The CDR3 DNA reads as TGTGCCAGCAGTCAGGGTCTAGTAGCTTTCTTT.

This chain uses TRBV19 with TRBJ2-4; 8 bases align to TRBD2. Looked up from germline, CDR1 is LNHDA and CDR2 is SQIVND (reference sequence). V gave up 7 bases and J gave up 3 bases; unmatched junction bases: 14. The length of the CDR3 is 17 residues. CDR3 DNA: TGTGCCAGTACCGGGACTAGAGGGTCCAAGGACAAAAACATTCAGTACTTC. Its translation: CASTGTRGSKDKNIQYF.

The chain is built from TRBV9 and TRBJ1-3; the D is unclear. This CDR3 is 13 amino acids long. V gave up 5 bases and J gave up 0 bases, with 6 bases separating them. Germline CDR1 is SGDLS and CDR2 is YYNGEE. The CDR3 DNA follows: TGTGCCAGCAGGAAGAGCTCTGGAAACACCATATATTTT. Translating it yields CASRKSSGNTIYF.

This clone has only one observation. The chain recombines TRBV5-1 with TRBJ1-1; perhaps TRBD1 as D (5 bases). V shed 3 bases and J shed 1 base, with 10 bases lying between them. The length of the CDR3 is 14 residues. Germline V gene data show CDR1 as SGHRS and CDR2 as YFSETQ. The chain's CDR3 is CASSSVGGNTEAFF. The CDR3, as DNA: TGCGCCAGCAGCTCGGTGGGGGGGAACACTGAAGCTTTCTTT.

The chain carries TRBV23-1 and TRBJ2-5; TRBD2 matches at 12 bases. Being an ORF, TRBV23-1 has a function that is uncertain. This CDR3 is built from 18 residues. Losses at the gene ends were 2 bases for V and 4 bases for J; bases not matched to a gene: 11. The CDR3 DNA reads TGCGCCAGCAGTCAAAGACAACTAGCGGGAGGAGGAGGAGAGACCCAGTACTTC. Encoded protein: CASSQRQLAGGGGETQYF.

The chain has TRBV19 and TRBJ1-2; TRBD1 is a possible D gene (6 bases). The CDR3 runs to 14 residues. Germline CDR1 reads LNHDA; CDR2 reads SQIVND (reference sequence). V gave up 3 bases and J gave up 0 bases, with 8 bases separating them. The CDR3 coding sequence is TGTGCCAGTAGTATTAGGACAGCTAACTATGGCTACACCTTC. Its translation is CASSIRTANYGYTF.

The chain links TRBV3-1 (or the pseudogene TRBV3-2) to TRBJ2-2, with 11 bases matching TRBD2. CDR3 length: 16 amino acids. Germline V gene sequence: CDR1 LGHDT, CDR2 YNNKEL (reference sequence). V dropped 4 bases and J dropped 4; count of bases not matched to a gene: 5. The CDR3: CASSPLAGASTGELFF. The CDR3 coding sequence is TGTGCCAGCAGCCCACTAGCGGGAGCCAGCACCGGGGAGCTGTTTTTT.

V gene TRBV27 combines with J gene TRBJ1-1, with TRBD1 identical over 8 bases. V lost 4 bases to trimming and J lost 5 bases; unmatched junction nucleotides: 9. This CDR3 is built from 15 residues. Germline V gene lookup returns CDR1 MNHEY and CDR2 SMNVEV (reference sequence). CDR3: CASSSQGGRRTEAFF. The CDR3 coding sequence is TGTGCCAGCAGTTCACAGGGGGGGAGGCGTACTGAAGCTTTCTTT.

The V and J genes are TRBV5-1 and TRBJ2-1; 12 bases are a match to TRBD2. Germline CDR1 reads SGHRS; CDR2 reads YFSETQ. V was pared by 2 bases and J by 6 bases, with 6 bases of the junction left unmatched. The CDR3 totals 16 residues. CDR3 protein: CASSFLAGGRGNEQFF. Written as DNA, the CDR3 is TGCGCCAGCAGCTTCCTAGCGGGAGGGAGGGGCAATGAGCAGTTCTTC.

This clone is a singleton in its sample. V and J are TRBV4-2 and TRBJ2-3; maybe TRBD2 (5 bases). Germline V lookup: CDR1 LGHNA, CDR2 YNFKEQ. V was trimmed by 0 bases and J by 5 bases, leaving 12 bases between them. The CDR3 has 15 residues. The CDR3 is CASSQDTGTKDTQYF. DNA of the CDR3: TGTGCCAGCAGCCAAGATACGGGAACGAAAGATACGCAGTATTTT.

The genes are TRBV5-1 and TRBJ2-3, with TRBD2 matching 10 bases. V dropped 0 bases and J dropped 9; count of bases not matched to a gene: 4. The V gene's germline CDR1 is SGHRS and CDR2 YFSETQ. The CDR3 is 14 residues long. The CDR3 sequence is CASSLELAGITQYF. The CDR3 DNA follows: TGCGCCAGCAGCTTGGAACTAGCGGGAATCACGCAGTATTTT.

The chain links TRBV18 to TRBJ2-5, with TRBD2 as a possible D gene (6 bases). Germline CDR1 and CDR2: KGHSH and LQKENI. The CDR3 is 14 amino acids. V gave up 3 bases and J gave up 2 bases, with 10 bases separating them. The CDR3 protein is CASSPSSGQETQYF. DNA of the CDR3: TGTGCCAGCTCACCTTCCAGCGGGCAAGAGACCCAGTACTTC.

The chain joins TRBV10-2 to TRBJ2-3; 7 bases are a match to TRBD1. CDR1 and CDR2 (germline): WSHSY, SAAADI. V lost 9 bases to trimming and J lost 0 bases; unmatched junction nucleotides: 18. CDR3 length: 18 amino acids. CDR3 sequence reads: CASRGWEPTGSSTDTQYF. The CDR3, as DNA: TGCGCCAGTCGGGGTTGGGAGCCGACAGGGTCTAGCACAGATACGCAGTATTTT.

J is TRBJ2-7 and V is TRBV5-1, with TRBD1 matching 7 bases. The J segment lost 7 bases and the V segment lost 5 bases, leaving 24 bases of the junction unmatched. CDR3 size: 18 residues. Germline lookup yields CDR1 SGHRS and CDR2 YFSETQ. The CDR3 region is CASSLRSPGQARLREQYF. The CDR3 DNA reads TGCGCCAGCAGTTTACGCTCTCCTGGACAGGCCAGACTACGAGAGCAGTACTTC. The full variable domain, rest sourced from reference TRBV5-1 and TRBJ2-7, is KAGVTQTPRYLIKTRGQQVTLSCSPISGHRSVSWYQQTPGQGLQFLFEYFSETQRNKGNFPGRFSGRQFSNSRSEMNVSTLELGDSALYLCASSLRSPGQARLREQYFGPGTRLTVT.

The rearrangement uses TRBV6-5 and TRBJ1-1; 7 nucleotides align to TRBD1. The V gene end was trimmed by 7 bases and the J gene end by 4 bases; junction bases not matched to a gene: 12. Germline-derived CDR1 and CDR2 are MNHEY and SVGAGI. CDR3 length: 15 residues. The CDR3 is CASNKGQAGITEAFF. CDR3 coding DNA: TGTGCCAGCAACAAAGGACAGGCAGGGATCACTGAAGCTTTCTTT.

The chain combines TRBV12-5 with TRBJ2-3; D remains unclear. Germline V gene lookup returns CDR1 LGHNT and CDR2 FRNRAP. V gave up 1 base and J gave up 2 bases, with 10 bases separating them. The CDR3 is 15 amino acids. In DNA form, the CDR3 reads TGTGCTAGTGGTTTGGGCGAGCTTTCCACAGATACGCAGTATTTT. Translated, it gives CASGLGELSTDTQYF.

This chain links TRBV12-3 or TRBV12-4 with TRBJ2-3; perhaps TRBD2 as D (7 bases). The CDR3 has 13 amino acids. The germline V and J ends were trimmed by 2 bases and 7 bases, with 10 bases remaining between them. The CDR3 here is CASSLKGGHTQYF. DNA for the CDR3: TGTGCCAGCAGTTTAAAGGGGGGGCATACGCAGTATTTT.

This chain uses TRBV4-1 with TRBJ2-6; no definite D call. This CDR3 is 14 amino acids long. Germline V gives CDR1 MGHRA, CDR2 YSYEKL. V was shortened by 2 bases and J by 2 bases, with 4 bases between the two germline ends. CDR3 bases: TGCGCCAGCAGCCAATTAGCTGGGGCCAACGTCCTGACTTTC. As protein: CASSQLAGANVLTF.